This T cell receptor beta chain was retrieved from a study of shared clonotypes between healthy human individuals. Findings and caveats of the study: Shared clonotypes across all four donors exceeded non-shared ones in generation probability.

Terminally differentiated effector memory CD45RA+ cells were excluded from the naive CD8 cells, which were CD45RO-negative and positively selected for CCR7. Remarks on this clone: The antigen is undetermined.

The assay was immunoSEQ multiplex PCR, and TCRdb's table has in-frame clones only and misses some. The sample has approximately 2,000,000 clones, about 93% seen once. CDR3 length equals 13 residues. The V gene's germline CDR1 is SGHAT and CDR2 FQDESV (reference sequence). Trimming left V 7 bases short and J 0 bases short, with 10 bases between. This receptor was taken from a man between 18 and 29 years old in good health. Some clones in this sample may be carry-over from other donors' samples. The sample consisted of naive CD8+ T cells from PBMCs. This chain joins TRBV11-1 and TRBJ2-7; D is undetermined. This chain's CDR3 is CASTPGPSYEQYF. DNA for the CDR3: TGTGCCAGCACGCCCGGGCCCTCCTACGAGCAGTACTTC.